This T cell receptor (beta chain) was identified in a study of T cells in Graves' hyperthyroidism and ophthalmopathy. TCR beta CDR3 regions were amplified from RNA. The HTBI primer set was used in a first-round RT-PCR of the TCR CDR3. TCRdb re-analysed the multiplex PCR reads in MiXCR, keeping a single row per CDR3 protein. The sample holds about 500,000 distinct CDR3 sequences, approximately 48% seen once. This clonotype was observed at least ten times. Antigen unknown. Study findings and constraints: Using 13 V-J features, a model discriminated ophthalmopathy from stable hyperthyroidism.

The junction had 3 bases not matched to a gene; V was cut back by 5 bases and J by 6 bases. Per the germline V gene, CDR1 is MNHEY and CDR2 is SVGEGT. This CDR3 region has 13 residues. The chain recombines TRBV6-2 or TRBV6-3 with TRBJ2-2; 7 bases are shared with TRBD1. Source material: peripheral blood or thyroid tissue (not recorded which). The sequence was obtained from an adult woman with Graves' disease, either hyperthyroidism or ophthalmopathy (not recorded which). The CDR3 protein is CASSKTGSGELFF. The CDR3 nucleotides are TGTGCCAGCAGTAAGACAGGGTCCGGGGAGCTGTTTTTT.